This is a list of T cell receptor beta chains from one sample in a study of cytomegalovirus exposure and HLA in healthy donors. Sequencing was performed with immunoSEQ multiplex PCR; in TCRdb, only in-frame clones are kept and a portion is missing. The table lists 180,000 or so clones, more than 75% of them singletons, with less than 9.5% in the top ten. The sample comprised PBMCs. Receptors originate from a man aged 25 to 40 in good health and CMV-seropositive. The CDR3 runs from the conserved cysteine through the conserved F or W. Each record gives: V gene, clone size, J gene, D gene, CDR3 DNA, CDR3 protein. A D gene is named only where the DNA matches it firmly. Clone size is shown for a subset of rows, as once, few, many or a class of expanded clone.

>TRBV5-1|NA|TRBJ1-1|TRBD1
TGCGCCAGCAGCTTGGCTCCGGGACAGGGTCCCCCCCTCATGAACACTGAAGCTTTCTTT
CASSLAPGQGPPLMNTEAFF
>TRBV6-6|NA|TRBJ2-1|NA
TGTGCCAGCAGTTATATGACTAGTTCCTCCTACAATGAGCAGTTCTTC
CASSYMTSSSYNEQFF
>TRBV30|NA|TRBJ2-5|NA
TGTGCCTGGATGCCGGGCCAAGAGACCCAGTACTTC
CAWMPGQETQYF
>TRBV7-3|NA|TRBJ1-1|NA
TGTGCCAGCAGCTTAACCAGGGGCACTGAAGCTTTCTTT
CASSLTRGTEAFF
>TRBV30|NA|TRBJ2-1|TRBD1
TGTGCCTGGAGTATAGGGACAGGGGTTTACAATGAGCAGTTCTTC
CAWSIGTGVYNEQFF
>TRBV5-1|NA|TRBJ2-3|TRBD2
TGCGCCAGCAGCTTGGAGGGAACTAGCGGGAGTCGCACAGATACGCAGTATTTT
CASSLEGTSGSRTDTQYF
>TRBV10-3|NA|TRBJ2-2|TRBD2
TGTGCCATCAGTGAGCAGGGCGGGAGTTGGACCGGGGAGCTGTTTTTT
CAISEQGGSWTGELFF
>TRBV28|NA|TRBJ1-5|TRBD1
TGTGCCAGCAGTTTTTCGGGACAGGGGGCCAATCAGCCCCAGCATTTT
CASSFSGQGANQPQHF
>TRBV2|NA|TRBJ2-6|NA
TGTGCCAGCAGTGTTCGGGACACTCGACTGACTGGGGCCAACGTCCTGACTTTC
CASSVRDTRLTGANVLTF
>TRBV6-6|few|TRBJ2-1|NA
TGTGCCACCGGGGCCTACTACAATGAGCAGTTCTTC
CATGAYYNEQFF
>TRBV27|NA|TRBJ1-1|NA
TGTGCCAGCAGTTCAGGGACGACTGAAGCTTTCTTT
CASSSGTTEAFF
>TRBV2|NA|TRBJ1-2|NA
TGTGCCAGCAGTGACTATGGCAGGCCCATCTATGGCTACACCTTC
CASSDYGRPIYGYTF
>TRBV11-3|NA|TRBJ2-2|NA
TGTGCCAGCAGCTTAAGTTCGATCGGGGAGCTGTTTTTT
CASSLSSIGELFF
>TRBV10-2|NA|TRBJ2-3|NA
TGCGCCACCGGCGTACTTCCGGGGGATACGCAGTATTTT
CATGVLPGDTQYF
>TRBV7-2|NA|TRBJ2-7|TRBD2
TGTGCCAGCAGCATCCGGGGGACTAGCGGGGCCCTACCCTACGAGCAGTACTTC
CASSIRGTSGALPYEQYF
>TRBV27|NA|TRBJ2-7|TRBD2
TGTGCCAGCAGTTTATTGGGTCCGGGGGGCTCCTACGAGCAGTACTTC
CASSLLGPGGSYEQYF
>TRBV28|NA|TRBJ2-1|NA
TGTGCCAGCCTCTCCGGGACTTACAATGAGCAGTTCTTC
CASLSGTYNEQFF
>TRBV9|once|TRBJ1-1|TRBD1
TGTGCCAGCAGCGCCCGACAGGGGGCCAGAACTGAAGCTTTCTTT
CASSARQGARTEAFF
>TRBV6-1|NA|TRBJ2-7|NA
TGTGCCAGCAGTGAGTGGGCTAGCTACGAGCAGTACTTC
CASSEWASYEQYF
>TRBV29-1|NA|TRBJ2-2|TRBD2
TGCAGCGTTGAAACCCTAGCGGGACCCACCGGGGAGCTGTTTTTT
CSVETLAGPTGELFF
>TRBV7-2|NA|TRBJ2-2|NA
TGTGCCAGCAGCCCCGACCGAAACACCGGGGAGCTGTTTTTT
CASSPDRNTGELFF
>TRBV9|NA|TRBJ1-4|TRBD1
TGTGCCAGCAGCCCTCGGACAGGGACTGAAAAACTGTTTTTT
CASSPRTGTEKLFF
>TRBV7-8|NA|TRBJ2-7|TRBD2
TGTGCCAGCAGCTTAGCGTTTGTAATTAGCGGGGGGGCCCGGGAGCAGTACTTC
CASSLAFVISGGAREQYF
>TRBV4-1|NA|TRBJ2-6|NA
TGCGCCAGCAGCCAAGATTTAAGGAGCTCTGGGGCCAACGTCCTGACTTTC
CASSQDLRSSGANVLTF
>TRBV2|NA|TRBJ2-3|NA
TGTGCCAGCAGTGGAAAACTCGCTCCTAGCACAGATACGCAGTATTTT
CASSGKLAPSTDTQYF
>TRBV28|NA|TRBJ2-5|NA
TGTGCCAGCAGTTTGGACACCGCCCAAGAGACCCAGTACTTC
CASSLDTAQETQYF
>TRBV9|NA|TRBJ1-5|NA
TGTGCCAGCAGCGTAGAAGGTGGGCAGCCCCAGCATTTT
CASSVEGGQPQHF
>TRBV19|NA|TRBJ1-5|NA
TGTGCCAGTAGTGTCATGGAGGGCAATCAGCCCCAGCATTTT
CASSVMEGNQPQHF
>TRBV30|NA|TRBJ2-1|NA
TGTGCCTGGAGTGTACAATCCTACAATGAGCAGTTCTTC
CAWSVQSYNEQFF
>TRBV7-2|few|TRBJ2-5|NA
TGTGCCAGCAGCTTAGCGGGGGGGCAGGAGACCCAGTACTTC
CASSLAGGQETQYF
>TRBV7-6|NA|TRBJ2-2|TRBD1
TGTGCCAGCAGCTTAAAGGGGGCAGGGGAACGCACCGGGGAGCTGTTTTTT
CASSLKGAGERTGELFF
>TRBV9|NA|TRBJ2-7|TRBD2
TGTGCCAGCAGCGCCGGACTAGCGGGGAACGAGCAGTACTTC
CASSAGLAGNEQYF
>TRBV4-3|NA|TRBJ2-7|TRBD1
TGCGCCAGCAGCCAAGTGGACAGGGGCAGGAACGAGCAGTACTTC
CASSQVDRGRNEQYF
>TRBV4-1|NA|TRBJ2-7|TRBD2
TGCGCCAGCAGCCAAGAGTGGGGCCTACTAGCGGGGGAGCAGTACTTC
CASSQEWGLLAGEQYF
>TRBV2|NA|TRBJ2-1|NA
TGTGCCAGCAGTGGGCCAGGGGCGACGGGGCCCAATGAGCAGTTCTTC
CASSGPGATGPNEQFF
>TRBV5-1|NA|TRBJ2-7|TRBD2
TGCGCCAGCAGCTTGGAGGGACTAGAGGCTTACGAGCAGTACTTC
CASSLEGLEAYEQYF
>TRBV5-1|once|TRBJ2-1|TRBD1
TGCGCCAGCAGCTTCGTTGCAGGACAGGGTGGCAATGAGCAGTTCTTC
CASSFVAGQGGNEQFF
>TRBV5-4|NA|TRBJ1-1|TRBD1
TGTGCCAGCAGCTTGGCCTTACTCCCCGGGACAGCGAACACTGAAGCTTTCTTT
CASSLALLPGTANTEAFF
>TRBV5-1|NA|TRBJ2-2|TRBD1
TGCGCCAGCAGCGGATCAGGGGGCATGACCGGGGAGCTGTTTTTT
CASSGSGGMTGELFF
>TRBV19|NA|TRBJ1-6|TRBD1
TGTGCCAGTAAAGTGGGACAGGGTCATTCACCCCTCCACTTT
CASKVGQGHSPLHF
>TRBV9|NA|TRBJ1-5|NA
TGTGCCAGCGAAAAGCCTGTCCGGAGTTTCGGGAATTTATCATCCCAGCATTTT
CASEKPVRSFGNLSSQHF
>TRBV11-2|NA|TRBJ2-7|TRBD2
TGTGCCAGCAGCTCCTTAAGCGGGATTCAATCCGAGCAGTACTTC
CASSSLSGIQSEQYF